The 27 T cell receptor gamma chains below come from one sample, sequenced in a study of in vitro expanded adult blood gammadelta T cells. FACS sorting after expansion isolated live CD3+ TCRgammadelta+ Vgamma9+ Vdelta2+ T cells. A one-day pulse of about 0.97 uM zoledronate was given to PBMC before three washes. IL-2 was replenished every 3 to 4 days during an approximately 13-day expansion. TCRdb repeated clone calling on the 5' RACE reads with CATT. The repertoire holds over a hundred gamma-chain clones, with 4.5% to 6.5% as singletons. Antigen specificity for these receptors is unknown. The sequencing used gamma-delta T cells from peripheral blood expanded in culture, collected from an in vitro culture stimulated with zoledronate. The receptors shown here come from an adult in good health.

The chain has TRGV8 and TRGJ1 or TRGJ2. There are 12 residues in the CDR3. The ends lost 0 bases at V and 10 bases at J; junction bases unmatched: 6. The germline V gene has CDR1 VENAVY and CDR2 YDSYNSRV. Here the CDR3 DNA reads TGTGCCACCTGGGATAGGGGCCTAAAGAAACTCTTT. This gives the protein CATWDRGLKKLF.

Regarding this clone: The TCRdb record carries a much larger clone's protein, which differs from this DNA's translation at residue 6; a read error is the likely cause, and the protein listed here is the DNA translation. The rearrangement links TRGV9 to TRGJP. This CDR3 has 17 residues. Per germline, CDR1 GITISATS and CDR2 ISYDGTV (reference sequence). The V and J ends lost 2 bases and 7 bases, in that order; junction bases with no gene match: 8. This chain's CDR3 is CALWEDPHELGKKIKVF. In nucleotides, the CDR3 is TGTGCCTTGTGGGAGGACCCCCATGAGTTGGGCAAAAAAATCAAGGTATTT.

This clone is classed as large (0.1 to 1%). The same CDR3 also results from other DNA sequences found in this sample. J is TRGJP and V is TRGV9. J gave up 9 bases and V 0 bases, and 2 bases lay outside the gene matches. From germline, CDR1 is GITISATS and CDR2 ISYDGTV (reference sequence). The CDR3 contains 15 residues. The CDR3 DNA reads as TGTGCCTTGTGGGAGGTGGGGTTGGGCAAAAAAATCAAGGTATTT. This encodes CALWEVGLGKKIKVF.

With regard to this clone: No DNA is shown, since the ends of the CDR3 on it are uncertain; the CDR3 is the one TCRdb lists. The J gene is TRGJ1 or TRGJ2, the V gene TRGV10. TRGV10 has ORF status, its function being uncertain. The length of the CDR3 is 14 amino acids, counting both ends. The chain's CDR3 is CTTVLRGINYKKLF.

This clone was seen a handful of times. Without a V gene call, the J gene is given as TRGJP. The CDR3 has 13 residues. The CDR3 loop reads CSVKSWAKKIKVF. The CDR3 region has the DNA TGCAGCGTCAAGAGTTGGGCAAAAAAAATCAAGGTATTT.

This clone was counted between two and nine times. The TCRdb protein, from a much larger clone, departs from this DNA's translation at residue 13, likely by read error; the protein shown derives from the DNA. The V gene is TRGV9, the J gene TRGJP. Germline CDR1 GITISATS, CDR2 ISYDGTV (reference sequence). The CDR3 is 16 amino acids. This CDR3 reads CALWETQELGKKNKVF. CDR3 nucleotide sequence: TGTGCCTTGTGGGAGACGCAAGAGTTGGGCAAAAAAAACAAGGTATTT.

Judged by abundance, this clone is large (0.1 to 1%). The rearrangement joins TRGV9 to TRGJP. V shed 2 bases and J 6 bases; nucleotides not matched to a gene: 4. Germline-derived CDR1 and CDR2 are GITISATS and ISYDGTV (reference sequence). The CDR3 has 16 amino acids. The CDR3 sequence is CALWEGRELGKKIKVF. The CDR3 DNA is TGTGCCTTGTGGGAGGGTCGAGAGTTGGGCAAAAAAATCAAGGTATTT.

This rearrangement joins TRGV9 to TRGJ1 or TRGJ2. Germline V gives CDR1 GITISATS, CDR2 ISYDGTV (reference sequence). This CDR3 has 14 amino acids. Trimming removed 4 bases from V and 0 bases from J; junction bases left unmatched: 6. This chain's CDR3 is CALWDLRNYYKKLF. The CDR3 DNA reads as TGTGCCTTGTGGGACCTTCGGAATTATTATAAGAAACTCTTT.

By share, this clone counts as large. The chain carries TRGV9 and TRGJP. Trimming took 5 bases from V and 6 from J; bases not matched to a gene: 7. Per germline, CDR1 GITISATS and CDR2 ISYDGTV (reference sequence). This CDR3 has 16 amino acids. The CDR3 nucleotides read TGTGCCTTGTGGGCCCTGCTAGAGTTGGGCAAAAAAATCAAGGTATTT. This translates into CALWALLELGKKIKVF.

CDR3 residues: CATAYYVWRFKIF. The CDR3 DNA reads TGTGCCACCGCGTACTATGTTTGGAGGTTCAAGATATTT. The chain uses TRGV8 and TRGJP1. V was clipped by 9 bases and J by 12 bases; unmatched bases: 16. The CDR3 is 13 amino acids. CDR1 is VENAVY, CDR2 YDSYNSRV, per germline.

This clone is labeled hyperexpanded. V is TRGV5 and J is TRGJ1 or TRGJ2. Looked up from germline, CDR1 is VINAFY and CDR2 is YDVSNSKD. The J segment lost 16 bases and the V segment lost 0 bases, leaving 6 bases of the junction unmatched. The CDR3 totals 10 residues. CDR3 loop: CATWDRPELF. DNA for the CDR3: TGTGCCACCTGGGACAGGCCGGAGCTCTTT.

This chain joins TRGV9 and TRGJ1 or TRGJ2. The ends lost 5 bases at V and 12 bases at J; junction bases unmatched: 13. Germline assignment: CDR1 GITISATS and CDR2 ISYDGTV (reference sequence). The CDR3 loop spans 12 amino acids. CDR3 sequence reads: CALWALSGGKLF. The CDR3, as DNA: TGTGCCTTGTGGGCTTTATCCGGGGGGAAACTCTTT.

This chain uses TRGV9 with TRGJ1 or TRGJ2. Germline values: CDR1 GITISATS, CDR2 ISYDGTV (reference sequence). The junction had 0 bases not matched to a gene; V was cut back by 0 bases and J by 10 bases. CDR3 size: 10 residues. In DNA form, the CDR3 reads TGTGCCTTGTGGGAGGTGAAGAAACTCTTT. It yields the protein CALWEVKKLF.

This clone appeared a few times. TCRdb's listed protein matches a much larger clone and diverges from this DNA's translation at residue 4, likely through a read error; the protein shown comes from the DNA. The chain has TRGV9 and TRGJP. Germline lookup yields CDR1 GITISATS and CDR2 ISYDGTV (reference sequence). The CDR3 totals 16 residues. The CDR3 nucleotides read TGTGCCTTGGGGGAGACGCAAGAGTTGGGCAAAAAAATCAAGGTATTT. Its protein product is CALGETQELGKKIKVF.

This clone occurred a few times. The rearrangement joins TRGV9 to TRGJ1 or TRGJ2. This CDR3 spans 14 amino acids. Germline V gives CDR1 GITISATS, CDR2 ISYDGTV (reference sequence). Losses at the gene ends were 0 bases for V and 3 bases for J; bases not matched to a gene: 5. The CDR3, as DNA: TGTGCCTTGTGGGAGGTGCTGCCTTATTATAAGAAACTCTTT. It yields the protein CALWEVLPYYKKLF.

A word on this clone: This likely came from a read error, as a far larger clone is one base away. The same CDR3 also results from other DNA sequences found in this sample. The rearrangement uses TRGV9 and TRGJP. The CDR3 runs to 17 residues. In germline, CDR1 is GITISATS, CDR2 ISYDGTV (reference sequence). The CDR3 region has the DNA TGTGCCTTATGGGAGGTGCGGGGAGAGTTGGGCAAAAAAATCAAGGTATTT. This sequence encodes CALWEVRGELGKKIKVF.

By its share, this clone is hyperexpanded (1% or more). The V and J genes are TRGV9 and TRGJP. Germline V gene lookup returns CDR1 GITISATS and CDR2 ISYDGTV (reference sequence). The CDR3 has 17 amino acids. The V and J ends lost 0 bases and 7 bases, in that order; junction bases with no gene match: 6. The CDR3 protein is CALWEVRLELGKKIKVF. CDR3 sequence (DNA): TGTGCCTTGTGGGAGGTGCGTTTGGAGTTGGGCAAAAAAATCAAGGTATTT.

As for this clone: The TCRdb record carries a much larger clone's protein, which differs from this DNA's translation at residue 7; a read error is the likely cause, and the protein listed here is the DNA translation. The V call is TRGV9, the J call TRGJP. The CDR3 runs 17 residues. Trimming cost V 0 bases and J 3 bases; bases outside gene matches: 2. Germline V gene lookup returns CDR1 GITISATS and CDR2 ISYDGTV (reference sequence). CDR3 sequence: CALWEVQQELGKKIKVF. The CDR3 DNA is TGTGCCTTGTGGGAGGTGCAGCAAGAGTTGGGCAAAAAAATCAAGGTATTT.

V gene TRGV9 combines with J gene TRGJP. The V and J ends lost 3 bases and 7 bases, in that order; junction bases with no gene match: 3. The CDR3 spans 15 residues. The germline V gene encodes CDR1 GITISATS and CDR2 ISYDGTV (reference sequence). In nucleotides, the CDR3 is TGTGCCTTGTGGGAGTCGGAGTTGGGCAAAAAAATCAAGGTATTT. This sequence encodes CALWESELGKKIKVF.

This clone ranks as large. This rearrangement joins TRGV9 to TRGJP. The ends lost 5 bases at V and 4 bases at J; junction bases unmatched: 5. The CDR3 consists of 16 residues. Germline CDR1 GITISATS, CDR2 ISYDGTV (reference sequence). The CDR3 DNA reads TGTGCCTTGTGGGCGATACAAGAGTTGGGCAAAAAAATCAAGGTATTT. Translated, it gives CALWAIQELGKKIKVF.

The table lists this clone with a few counts. The DNA for the CDR3 is TGTGCCTTGTGGCAAGAGTTGGGCAAAAAAATCAAGGTATTT. It encodes CALWQELGKKIKVF. The rearrangement uses TRGV9 and TRGJP. The CDR3 has 14 amino acids. Germline V gene data show CDR1 as GITISATS and CDR2 as ISYDGTV (reference sequence). V lost 6 bases and J lost 4; bases outside the gene matches: 0.

This clone is classed as large. The chain carries TRGV9 and TRGJP. Trimming cost V 11 bases and J 4 bases; bases outside gene matches: 8. Germline V CDR1 and CDR2: GITISATS, ISYDGTV (reference sequence). The CDR3 totals 15 residues. DNA for the CDR3: TGTGCCTCCCTAAAACAAGAGTTGGGCAAAAAAATCAAGGTATTT. It encodes CASLKQELGKKIKVF.

In this sample, this clone is hyperexpanded (1% or more). The chain links TRGV9 to TRGJP. The CDR3 extends over 16 amino acids. J was trimmed by 11 bases and V by 0 bases; bases with no gene match: 7. Germline CDR1 is GITISATS and CDR2 is ISYDGTV (reference sequence). CDR3 protein: CALWEVQVLGKKIKVF. CDR3 nucleotide sequence: TGTGCCTTGTGGGAGGTGCAGGTGCTGGGCAAAAAAATCAAGGTATTT.

Regarding this clone: TCRdb's protein, taken from a much larger clone, differs from this DNA's translation at residue 10, likely owing to a read error; the protein displayed comes from the DNA. This chain links TRGV9 with TRGJP. V dropped 0 bases and J dropped 15; count of bases not matched to a gene: 11. CDR1 is GITISATS, CDR2 ISYDGTV, per germline (reference sequence). The CDR3 consists of 16 residues. CDR3 in DNA: TGTGCCTTGTGGGAGGTGCAGGTGCTGGACAAAAAAATCAAGGTATTT. It translates to CALWEVQVLDKKIKVF.

In its sample, this clone is large. The chain has TRGV2 and TRGJ1 or TRGJ2. Germline assignment: CDR1 EGSNGY and CDR2 YDSYNSKV. CDR3 size: 12 residues. The V gene end was trimmed by 2 bases and the J gene end by 2 bases; junction bases not matched to a gene: 0. CDR3 protein: CATWDDYYKKLF. The DNA for the CDR3 is TGTGCCACCTGGGACGATTATTATAAGAAACTCTTT.

This clone has a handful of counts. The TCRdb protein, from a much larger clone, departs from this DNA's translation at residue 6, likely by read error; the protein shown derives from the DNA. This chain links TRGV9 with TRGJP. This CDR3 comprises 16 residues. The germline gives CDR1 GITISATS, CDR2 ISYDGTV (reference sequence). The V and J ends lost 2 bases and 7 bases, in that order; junction bases with no gene match: 5. CDR3 protein: CALWEARELGKKIKVF. The CDR3 DNA reads as TGTGCCTTGTGGGAGGCGCGGGAGTTGGGCAAAAAAATCAAGGTATTT.

Judged by abundance, this clone is large. CDR3 sequence reads: CALWGQELGKKIKVF. The CDR3 DNA reads TGTGCCTTGTGGGGTCAAGAGTTGGGCAAAAAAATCAAGGTATTT. The chain links TRGV9 to TRGJP. The CDR3 runs 15 residues. Unmatched junction bases numbered 2, after V lost 5 bases and J lost 4 bases. The V gene's germline CDR1 is GITISATS and CDR2 ISYDGTV (reference sequence).